This entry lists 30 T cell receptor beta chains sequenced from one sample in a study of blood T cell repertoires in COVID-19 (dated by TCRdb to about 2020). Library preparation was by the immunoSEQ multiplex PCR assay. TCRdb's version of the immuneACCESS table is confined to in-frame rearrangements and falls short of the full clone set. An unresolved V gene accounts for under half of the shortfall where checked; the remainder is of unknown origin. For this sample there are 300,000 to 450,000 clones; roughly four fifths appear just once. The leading ten clones occupy approximately 1% of the sample. Input material: peripheral blood. These receptors came from a human donor with acute or convalescent COVID-19. The donor label of this sample is uncertain.

The rearrangement uses TRBV19 and TRBJ1-1; D is possibly TRBD1 (5 bases). Trimming stripped 8 bases from V and 1 base from J, with 11 bases between. CDR3 length equals 13 residues. The V gene's germline CDR1 is LNHDA and CDR2 SQIVND (reference sequence). The CDR3 coding sequence is TGTGCCAGTGCGGGGACCGCGAACACTGAAGCTTTCTTT. Translating gives CASAGTANTEAFF.

The V and J genes are TRBV2 and TRBJ1-3, with D perhaps TRBD1 (5 bases). CDR3 length equals 16 residues. V gave up 5 bases and J gave up 2 bases, with 16 bases separating them. Germline V gene lookup returns CDR1 SNHLY and CDR2 FYNNEI. The CDR3 DNA reads TGTGCCAGCAGTCCCAGGGCAGGGAAGACTGGAAACACCATATATTTT. Its protein product is CASSPRAGKTGNTIYF.

This chain connects TRBV7-9 to TRBJ1-4; possibly TRBD1 for D (5 bases). This CDR3 is 15 amino acids long. Germline V gene lookup returns CDR1 SEHNR and CDR2 FQNEAQ (reference sequence). The V gene lost 2 bases and the J gene lost 7 bases, with 14 bases spanning the gap. CDR3 region: CASSLWAGMGEKLFF. The CDR3 bases are TGTGCCAGCAGCTTATGGGCAGGGATGGGTGAAAAACTGTTTTTT.

The V call is TRBV19, the J call TRBJ1-6; TRBD1 is a possible D gene (6 bases). V lost 5 bases and J 6 bases, leaving 14 bases between the germline ends. Germline CDR1 reads LNHDA; CDR2 reads SQIVND (reference sequence). This CDR3 spans 15 amino acids. CDR3 sequence: CASSPQGSLNSPLHF. CDR3 nucleotides: TGTGCCAGTAGTCCACAGGGATCCCTTAATTCACCCCTCCACTTT. The full variable domain, its missing parts supplied by reference TRBV19 and TRBJ1-6, is DGGITQSPKYLFRKEGQNVTLSCEQNLNHDAMYWYRQDPGQGLRLIYYSQIVNDFQKGDIAEGYSVSREKKESFPLTVTSAQKNPTAFYLCASSPQGSLNSPLHFGNGTRLTVT.

This clone was seen only once. This chain links TRBV7-7 with TRBJ2-2, with D possibly TRBD2 on 7 matching bases. The germline V and J ends were trimmed by 6 bases and 6 bases, with 14 bases remaining between them. The CDR3 loop spans 14 amino acids. Germline CDR1 reads SSHAT; CDR2 reads FNYEAQ (reference sequence). The CDR3 DNA sequence: TGTGCCAGCAGTTTTAGGGGGGGCCCCGGGGAGCTGTTTTTT. This encodes CASSFRGGPGELFF.

Here the CDR3 DNA reads TGTGCCAGCAGCTTTTATGGGGGAGGTGGAAACACCATATATTTT. Amino acids: CASSFYGGGGNTIYF. This chain links TRBV5-4 with TRBJ1-3; perhaps TRBD1 as D (5 bases). This CDR3 contains 15 residues. Germline V lookup: CDR1 SGHNT, CDR2 YYREEE (reference sequence). Trimming stripped 2 bases from V and 3 bases from J, with 12 bases between.

V is TRBV5-1 and J is TRBJ2-1, with TRBD1 identical over 11 bases. J gave up 7 bases and V 7 bases, and 10 bases lay outside the gene matches. This CDR3 has 15 amino acids. Looked up from germline, CDR1 is SGHRS and CDR2 is YFSETQ. Here the CDR3 reads CASGLRTGGENEQFF. The CDR3 region has the DNA TGCGCCAGCGGTCTCCGGACAGGGGGCGAGAATGAGCAGTTCTTC.

The V and J genes are TRBV3-1 (or the pseudogene TRBV3-2) and TRBJ2-7, with 7 positions matching TRBD1. Germline lookup yields CDR1 LGHDT and CDR2 YNNKEL (reference sequence). The CDR3 totals 13 residues. V dropped 5 bases and J dropped 5; count of bases not matched to a gene: 6. CDR3 in amino acids: CASSKGQLNEQYF. CDR3 coding DNA: TGTGCCAGCAGCAAGGGACAGCTCAACGAGCAGTACTTC.

Turning to this clone: The sample carries other DNA sequences with the same CDR3. The chain is built from TRBV29-1 and TRBJ1-2, with D unclear. There are 11 residues in the CDR3. V lost 4 bases, J lost 2 bases, and 5 bases lay in between. Germline V CDR1 and CDR2: SQVTM, ANQGSEA. CDR3 coding DNA: TGCAGCGTTGGAGGAAACTATGGCTACACCTTC. Protein product: CSVGGNYGYTF.

This clone was seen only a few times. The rearrangement joins TRBV2 to TRBJ2-1; 12 bases are shared with TRBD2. This CDR3 spans 15 amino acids. Germline CDR1 reads SNHLY; CDR2 reads FYNNEI. The junction had 6 bases not matched to a gene; V was cut back by 4 bases and J by 8 bases. The CDR3 is CASSVASGGADEQFF. CDR3 bases: TGTGCCAGCAGTGTAGCTAGCGGGGGGGCCGATGAGCAGTTCTTC.

The table lists this clone with a count of one. DNA of the CDR3: TGTGCCAGCAGCTTAGAGCGGGAGGGGGTTGATACGCAGTATTTT. Its translation: CASSLEREGVDTQYF. The chain combines TRBV11-3 with TRBJ2-3; 9 positions agree with TRBD2. The V gene end was trimmed by 0 bases and the J gene end by 6 bases; junction bases not matched to a gene: 4. CDR1 and CDR2 (germline): SGHNT, YENEEA. The CDR3 runs to 15 residues.

V is TRBV28 and J is TRBJ1-4; TRBD1 matches at 10 bases. The CDR3 covers 16 residues. CDR1 is MDHEN, CDR2 SYDVKM, per germline. With V trimmed by 6 bases and J by 5 bases, 9 bases remained unmatched. In nucleotides, the CDR3 is TGTGCCAGCAGACGGGGACAGGGGACCAGAAATGAAAAACTGTTTTTT. Encoded protein: CASRRGQGTRNEKLFF.

The chain carries TRBV5-1 and TRBJ1-2; D unresolved. Trimming stripped 4 bases from V and 4 bases from J, with 20 bases between. The CDR3 covers 16 residues. Germline CDR1 reads SGHRS; CDR2 reads YFSETQ. The CDR3 DNA is TGCGCCAGCAGCCCTCTTGCAGGCAGTTCCTTCTATGGCTACACCTTC. It encodes CASSPLAGSSFYGYTF.

The chain has TRBV27 and TRBJ1-1, with D perhaps matching TRBD1 (5 bases). V was cut by 8 bases and J by 3 bases, with 16 bases left in between. Germline V gene sequence: CDR1 MNHEY, CDR2 SMNVEV (reference sequence). The CDR3 runs to 14 residues. CDR3 in amino acids: CASGEWRGDTEAFF. CDR3 sequence (DNA): TGTGCCAGCGGCGAGTGGCGGGGGGACACTGAAGCTTTCTTT.

The chain joins TRBV6-5 to TRBJ1-4; D not certain. The V gene's germline CDR1 is MNHEY and CDR2 SVGAGI. The CDR3 consists of 15 residues. The V and J ends lost 4 bases and 0 bases respectively, with 9 bases between them. Written as DNA, the CDR3 is TGTGCCAGCAGTTTTACAGACGCAACTAATGAAAAACTGTTTTTT. Protein: CASSFTDATNEKLFF.

A word on this clone: The sample contains more than one DNA sequence encoding this CDR3. V gene TRBV4-2 combines with J gene TRBJ1-5; 7 positions agree with TRBD1. The J segment lost 4 bases and the V segment lost 0 bases, leaving 0 bases of the junction unmatched. Germline V gives CDR1 LGHNA, CDR2 YNFKEQ. The CDR3 extends over 14 amino acids. The CDR3 reads CASSQDRGNQPQHF. In nucleotides, the CDR3 is TGTGCCAGCAGCCAAGACAGGGGGAATCAGCCCCAGCATTTT.

This clone showed up many times. The chain couples TRBV10-3 to TRBJ1-1; D not certain. Trimming shortened V by 4 bases and J by 0 bases, and 12 bases separated the two germline ends. The length of the CDR3 is 15 residues. CDR1 is ENHRY and CDR2 is SYGVKD in the germline V gene. This CDR3 is CAISGGQTMNTEAFF. CDR3 coding DNA: TGTGCCATCAGTGGAGGGCAGACAATGAACACTGAAGCTTTCTTT.

The genes are TRBV2 and TRBJ2-1, with D maybe TRBD2 (5 bases). CDR1 and CDR2 (germline): SNHLY, FYNNEI. V dropped 8 bases and J dropped 0 bases, with 8 bases sitting between them. There are 13 residues in the CDR3. CDR3 in amino acids: CASEGHSYNEQFF. The CDR3, as DNA: TGTGCCAGCGAGGGCCACTCCTACAATGAGCAGTTCTTC.

V is TRBV5-5 and J is TRBJ1-4; no clear D. V was clipped by 2 bases and J by 5 bases, with 10 bases between them. The CDR3 runs to 14 residues. Germline CDR1 is SGHKS and CDR2 is YYEKEE (reference sequence). The CDR3 protein is CASSLGRRNEKLFF. The CDR3 DNA reads TGTGCCAGCAGCTTAGGGAGAAGGAATGAAAAACTGTTTTTT.

V and J are TRBV10-3 and TRBJ2-1; 9 nucleotides agree with TRBD2. The CDR3 is 15 amino acids. Losses at the gene ends were 5 bases for V and 0 bases for J; bases not matched to a gene: 2. Germline V gene data show CDR1 as ENHRY and CDR2 as SYGVKD. CDR3 residues: CAISPSGTSYNEQFF. The DNA of the CDR3 is TGTGCCATCAGTCCTAGCGGGACCTCCTACAATGAGCAGTTCTTC.

The CDR3 DNA sequence: TGTGCCAGCAGTTCGAGGGCGCCGCATGGCTACACCTTC. It translates to CASSSRAPHGYTF. This chain uses TRBV12-3 or TRBV12-4 with TRBJ1-2; D remains unclear. With 4 bases removed from V and 6 bases from J, the gap between germline ends came to 12 bases. The CDR3 covers 13 residues.

In regard to this clone: The same CDR3 also results from other DNA sequences found in this sample. V gene TRBV20-1 combines with J gene TRBJ1-1; D gene ambiguous. The CDR3 has 11 residues. The germline CDR1 and CDR2 sequences are DFQATT and SNEGSKA (reference sequence). Trimming took off 3 bases at V and 1 base at J, with 3 bases between the two ends. In DNA, the CDR3 is TGCAGTGCTAGCGGGAACACTGAAGCTTTCTTT. Encoded protein: CSASGNTEAFF.

The chain links TRBV30 to TRBJ1-3; 7 bases line up with TRBD1. The V gene's germline CDR1 is GTSNPN and CDR2 SVGIG (reference sequence). This CDR3 region has 14 residues. Trimming removed 5 bases from V and 2 bases from J; junction bases left unmatched: 6. The DNA of the CDR3 is TGTGCCTGGGCGAAAGGGACAGCTGGAAACACCATATATTTT. Amino acids: CAWAKGTAGNTIYF.

This clone was found a few times. The chain couples TRBV7-2 to TRBJ2-1; 7 positions agree with TRBD2. The V gene's germline CDR1 is SGHTA and CDR2 FQGNSA. V shed 2 bases and J 7 bases; nucleotides not matched to a gene: 8. CDR3 length: 15 amino acids. The CDR3 is CASSLMSGAGNEQFF. As DNA, the CDR3 is TGTGCCAGCAGCTTAATGTCGGGAGCGGGAAATGAGCAGTTCTTC.

The chain carries TRBV19 and TRBJ1-5, with 10 bases lining up with TRBD1. From germline, CDR1 is LNHDA and CDR2 SQIVND (reference sequence). V lost 5 bases, J lost 7 bases, and 8 bases stayed unmatched. The CDR3 contains 15 residues. The CDR3 sequence is CASSAQTGGRQPQHF. CDR3 nucleotide sequence: TGTGCCAGTAGTGCCCAGACAGGGGGCCGGCAGCCCCAGCATTTT.

This clone was observed a handful of times. The chain links TRBV3-1 (or the pseudogene TRBV3-2) to TRBJ1-1, with D hard to call. V dropped 10 bases and J dropped 1 base, with 16 bases sitting between them. From germline, CDR1 is LGHDT and CDR2 YNNKEL (reference sequence). The CDR3 spans 14 residues. The CDR3 coding sequence is TGTGCCACCACCCTGCGGGGAGCGAACACTGAAGCTTTCTTT. It translates to CATTLRGANTEAFF.

This rearrangement joins TRBV28 to TRBJ1-1; a weak D match, TRBD1 (6 bases). The CDR3 covers 14 residues. The germline V and J ends were trimmed by 4 bases and 5 bases, with 14 bases remaining between them. From germline, CDR1 is MDHEN and CDR2 SYDVKM. DNA for the CDR3: TGTGCCAGCAGTTCACCAGGGGTTTTAACTGAAGCTTTCTTT. Translation: CASSSPGVLTEAFF.

The chain employs TRBV19 and TRBJ2-1, with 7 bases aligning to TRBD2. CDR1 LNHDA and CDR2 SQIVND come from the germline V gene (reference sequence). J lost 8 bases, V lost 7 bases, and 17 bases had no gene match. The CDR3 contains 16 residues. The chain's CDR3 is CASTQGAGRAFDEQFF. The CDR3 bases are TGTGCCAGTACCCAGGGAGCGGGGAGGGCCTTCGATGAGCAGTTCTTC.

The chain is built from TRBV23-1 and TRBJ2-7; 11 nucleotides line up with TRBD2. TRBV23-1 carries the ORF label, with uncertain function. The CDR3 is 16 amino acids. Trimming took 4 bases from V and 3 from J; bases not matched to a gene: 8. CDR3 DNA: TGCGCCAGCAGTCCCGAGGGGCTAGCGGGGGGCTACGAGCAGTACTTC. It is translated as CASSPEGLAGGYEQYF.

There are a few counts of this clone. This chain links TRBV14 with TRBJ2-2; TRBD1 aligns across 8 bases. V shed 4 bases and J 7 bases; nucleotides not matched to a gene: 5. CDR1 is SGHDN and CDR2 is FVKESK in the germline V gene. This CDR3 has 14 amino acids. CDR3 in amino acids: CASSRGQGIGELFF. As DNA, the CDR3 is TGTGCCAGCAGCCGAGGACAGGGCATCGGGGAGCTGTTTTTT.